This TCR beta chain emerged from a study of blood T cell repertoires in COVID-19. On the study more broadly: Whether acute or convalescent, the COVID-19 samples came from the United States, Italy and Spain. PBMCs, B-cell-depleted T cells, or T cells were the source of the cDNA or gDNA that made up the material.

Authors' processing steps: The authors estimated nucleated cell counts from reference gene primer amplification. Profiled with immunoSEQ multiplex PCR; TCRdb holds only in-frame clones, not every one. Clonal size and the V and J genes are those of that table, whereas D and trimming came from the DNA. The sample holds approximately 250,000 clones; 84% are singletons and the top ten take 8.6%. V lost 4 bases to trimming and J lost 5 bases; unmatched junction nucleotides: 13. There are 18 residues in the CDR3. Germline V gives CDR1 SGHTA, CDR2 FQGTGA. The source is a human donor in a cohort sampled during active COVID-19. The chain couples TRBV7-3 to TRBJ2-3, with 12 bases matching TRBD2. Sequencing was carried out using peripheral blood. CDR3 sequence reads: CASSSTGLAGGTLDTQYF. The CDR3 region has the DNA TGTGCCAGCAGCTCCACGGGCCTAGCGGGAGGGACTTTAGATACGCAGTATTTT.